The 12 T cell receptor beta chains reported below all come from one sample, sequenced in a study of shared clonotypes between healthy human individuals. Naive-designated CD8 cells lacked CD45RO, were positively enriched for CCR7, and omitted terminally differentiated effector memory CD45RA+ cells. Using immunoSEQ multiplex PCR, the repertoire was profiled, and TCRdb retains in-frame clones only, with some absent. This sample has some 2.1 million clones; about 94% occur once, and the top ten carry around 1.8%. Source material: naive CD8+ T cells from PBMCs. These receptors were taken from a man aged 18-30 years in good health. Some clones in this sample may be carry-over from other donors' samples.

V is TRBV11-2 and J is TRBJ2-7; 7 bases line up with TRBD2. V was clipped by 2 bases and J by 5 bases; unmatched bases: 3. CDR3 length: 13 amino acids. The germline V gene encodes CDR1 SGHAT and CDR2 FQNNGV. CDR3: CASSLRGGNEQYF. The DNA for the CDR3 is TGTGCCAGCAGCTTACGGGGAGGGAACGAGCAGTACTTC.

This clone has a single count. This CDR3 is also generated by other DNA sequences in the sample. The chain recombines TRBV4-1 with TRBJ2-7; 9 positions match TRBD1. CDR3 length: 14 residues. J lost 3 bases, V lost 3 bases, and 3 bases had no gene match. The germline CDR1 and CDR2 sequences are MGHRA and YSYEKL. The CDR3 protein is CASSQGDRDYEQYF. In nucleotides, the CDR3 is TGCGCCAGCAGCCAGGGGGACAGGGACTACGAGCAGTACTTC.

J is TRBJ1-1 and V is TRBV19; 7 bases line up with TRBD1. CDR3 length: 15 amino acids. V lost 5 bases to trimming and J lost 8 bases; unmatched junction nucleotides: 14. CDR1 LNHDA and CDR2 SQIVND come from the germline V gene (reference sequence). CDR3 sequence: CASSLGPGTASEAFF. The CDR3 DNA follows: TGTGCCAGTAGTTTAGGGCCCGGGACAGCCTCCGAAGCTTTCTTT. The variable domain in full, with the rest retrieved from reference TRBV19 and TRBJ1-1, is DGGITQSPKYLFRKEGQNVTLSCEQNLNHDAMYWYRQDPGQGLRLIYYSQIVNDFQKGDIAEGYSVSREKKESFPLTVTSAQKNPTAFYLCASSLGPGTASEAFFGQGTRLTVV.

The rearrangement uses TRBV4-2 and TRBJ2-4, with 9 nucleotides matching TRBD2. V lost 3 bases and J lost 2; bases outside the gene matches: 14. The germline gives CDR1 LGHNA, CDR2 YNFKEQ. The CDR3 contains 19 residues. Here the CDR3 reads CASSQSSSREGGSKNIQYF. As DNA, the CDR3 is TGTGCCAGCAGCCAGAGTAGTTCGCGGGAGGGCGGTTCCAAAAACATTCAGTACTTC.

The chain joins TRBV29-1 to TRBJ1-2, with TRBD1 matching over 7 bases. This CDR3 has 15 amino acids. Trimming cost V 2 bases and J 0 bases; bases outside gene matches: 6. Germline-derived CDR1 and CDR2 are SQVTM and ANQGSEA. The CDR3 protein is CSVEPGTAPNYGYTF. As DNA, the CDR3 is TGCAGCGTTGAACCTGGGACAGCACCTAACTATGGCTACACCTTC.

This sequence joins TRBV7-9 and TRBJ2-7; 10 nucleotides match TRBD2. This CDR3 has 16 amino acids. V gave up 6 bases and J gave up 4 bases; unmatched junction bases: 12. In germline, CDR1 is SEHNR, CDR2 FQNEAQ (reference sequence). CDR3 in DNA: TGTGCCAGCAGACTAGCGGGGCCGGGACAAGATTACGAGCAGTACTTC. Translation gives CASRLAGPGQDYEQYF.

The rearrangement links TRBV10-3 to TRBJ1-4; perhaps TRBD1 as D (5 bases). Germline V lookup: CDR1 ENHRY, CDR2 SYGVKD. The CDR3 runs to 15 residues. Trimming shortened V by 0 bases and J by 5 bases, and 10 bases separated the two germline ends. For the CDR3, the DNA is TGTGCCATCAGTGAGTCCGGGGACCCAAATGAAAAACTGTTTTTT. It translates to CAISESGDPNEKLFF.

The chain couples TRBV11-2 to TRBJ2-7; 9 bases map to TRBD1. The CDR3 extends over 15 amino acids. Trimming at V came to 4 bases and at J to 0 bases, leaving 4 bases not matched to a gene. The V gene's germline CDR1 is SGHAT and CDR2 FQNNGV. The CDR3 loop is CASSWGTGPSYEQYF. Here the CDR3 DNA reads TGTGCCAGCAGCTGGGGGACAGGGCCCTCCTACGAGCAGTACTTC.

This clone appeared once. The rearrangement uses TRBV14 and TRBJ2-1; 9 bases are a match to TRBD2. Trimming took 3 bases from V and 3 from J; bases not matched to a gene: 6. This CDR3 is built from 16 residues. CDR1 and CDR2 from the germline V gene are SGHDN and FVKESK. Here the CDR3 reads CASSQIAGVNYNEQFF. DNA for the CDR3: TGTGCCAGCAGCCAGATAGCGGGAGTAAACTACAATGAGCAGTTCTTC.

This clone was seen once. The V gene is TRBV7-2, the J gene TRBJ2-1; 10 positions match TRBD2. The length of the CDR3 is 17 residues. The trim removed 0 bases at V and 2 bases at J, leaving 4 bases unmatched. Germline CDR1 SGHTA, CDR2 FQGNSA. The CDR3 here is CASSLALAGAPYNEQFF. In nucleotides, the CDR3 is TGTGCCAGCAGCTTAGCTCTAGCGGGAGCCCCCTACAATGAGCAGTTCTTC. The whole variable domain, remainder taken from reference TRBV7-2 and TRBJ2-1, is GAGVSQSPSNKVTEKGKDVELRCDPISGHTALYWYRQSLGQGLEFLIYFQGNSAPDKSGLPSDRFSAERTGGSVSTLTIQRTQQEDSAVYLCASSLALAGAPYNEQFFGPGTRLTVL.

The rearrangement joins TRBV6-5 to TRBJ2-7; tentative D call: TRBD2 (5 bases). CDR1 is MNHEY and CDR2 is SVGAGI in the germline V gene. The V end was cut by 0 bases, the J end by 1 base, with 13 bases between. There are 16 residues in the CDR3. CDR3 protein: CASSYSSATSSYEQYF. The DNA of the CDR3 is TGTGCCAGCAGTTACTCTAGCGCCACGAGTTCCTACGAGCAGTACTTC.

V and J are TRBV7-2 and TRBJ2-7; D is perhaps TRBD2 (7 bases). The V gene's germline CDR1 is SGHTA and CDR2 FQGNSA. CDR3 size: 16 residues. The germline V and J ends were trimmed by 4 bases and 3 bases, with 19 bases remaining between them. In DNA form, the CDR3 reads TGTGCCAGCAGCTCCCCCGGGGGCGGGAGAGTCTACGAGCAGTACTTC. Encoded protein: CASSSPGGGRVYEQYF.